The 26 T cell receptor beta chains below all came from one sample that was sequenced in a study of blood T cell repertoires in COVID-19. Produced via immunoSEQ multiplex PCR; TCRdb's table is partial and in-frame only. The table lists approximately 300,000 clones, roughly 90% of them singletons. What was sequenced was peripheral blood. All receptors derive from a woman aged 45-59 years with active or convalescent COVID-19.

The chain joins TRBV5-4 to TRBJ2-5; TRBD1 aligns across 11 bases. From germline, CDR1 is SGHNT and CDR2 YYREEE (reference sequence). This CDR3 region has 17 residues. After removal of 5 bases from V and 2 bases from J, the junction contained 11 bases not matched to a gene. The CDR3 is CASSHGQGARWQETQYF. The CDR3 nucleotides are TGTGCCAGCAGTCATGGACAGGGGGCGCGATGGCAAGAGACCCAGTACTTC.

This clone was observed a handful of times. The V call is TRBV5-1, the J call TRBJ1-5; TRBD1 aligns across 8 bases. Losses at the gene ends were 2 bases for V and 2 bases for J; bases not matched to a gene: 3. The CDR3 sequence is 15 residues long. From germline, CDR1 is SGHRS and CDR2 YFSETQ. CDR3 residues: CASSLAGGGNQPQHF. The CDR3 DNA follows: TGCGCCAGCAGCTTAGCAGGGGGCGGCAATCAGCCCCAGCATTTT.

Concerning this clone: One junction end does not reproduce the germline sequence, and a read error may be involved. The V gene is TRBV20-1, the J gene TRBJ1-1; D remains unclear. Germline CDR1 is DFQATT and CDR2 is SNEGSKA (reference sequence). CDR3 length: 10 residues. CDR3 in DNA: TGCAGTGCCAGATACACAGAAGCTTTCTTT. Encoded protein: CSARYTEAFF.

V gene TRBV12-5 combines with J gene TRBJ2-5, with 8 bases that match TRBD1. The CDR3 runs to 16 residues. Germline CDR1 reads LGHNT; CDR2 reads FRNRAP. With V trimmed by 1 base and J by 4 bases, 8 bases remained unmatched. The CDR3 sequence: CASGLGMTGEVETQYF. The CDR3 DNA sequence: TGTGCTAGTGGTTTGGGGATGACAGGGGAGGTAGAGACCCAGTACTTC.

This clone was detected only once. The chain carries TRBV6-5 and TRBJ2-3, with D maybe TRBD2 (6 bases). The germline V and J ends were trimmed by 2 bases and 1 base, with 13 bases remaining between them. This CDR3 is 16 amino acids long. CDR1 is MNHEY and CDR2 is SVGAGI in the germline V gene. The CDR3 DNA is TGTGCCAGCAGTTACGGGGCGGGAATAGGCACAGATACGCAGTATTTT. Its translation: CASSYGAGIGTDTQYF.

The chain couples TRBV4-3 to TRBJ1-6; 10 nucleotides line up with TRBD1. This CDR3 is 14 amino acids long. V lost 4 bases, J lost 8 bases, and 2 bases stayed unmatched. Germline CDR1 is LGHNA and CDR2 is YSLEER. The CDR3 nucleotides read TGCGCCAGCAGCCCGGACAGGGGGGATTCACCCCTCCACTTT. Encoded protein: CASSPDRGDSPLHF.

The chain couples TRBV3-1 (or the pseudogene TRBV3-2) to TRBJ2-1; D perhaps matches TRBD2 (7 bases). This CDR3 region has 17 residues. With 1 base removed from V and 8 bases from J, the gap between germline ends came to 21 bases. CDR1 is LGHDT, CDR2 YNNKEL, per germline (reference sequence). The chain's CDR3 is CASSQGNSPGGCDEQFF. CDR3 DNA: TGTGCCAGCAGCCAAGGAAATAGCCCGGGGGGCTGCGATGAGCAGTTCTTC.

The V gene is TRBV27, the J gene TRBJ1-1; D uncertain. There are 15 residues in the CDR3. The germline gives CDR1 MNHEY, CDR2 SMNVEV (reference sequence). The V end was cut by 5 bases, the J end by 0 bases, with 13 bases between. The CDR3 is CASSKLPSLNTEAFF. The CDR3 DNA reads TGTGCCAGCAGTAAACTCCCCTCACTGAACACTGAAGCTTTCTTT.

This chain uses TRBV28 with TRBJ1-2; a weak D match, TRBD1 (6 bases). This CDR3 spans 13 amino acids. Trimming left V 10 bases short and J 4 bases short, with 16 bases between. Per the germline V gene, CDR1 is MDHEN and CDR2 is SYDVKM. As DNA, the CDR3 is TGTGCCATTACGGCAGGGGAAACCTATGGCTACACCTTC. It is translated as CAITAGETYGYTF.

The table lists this clone with a count of one. J is TRBJ1-1 and V is TRBV12-3 or TRBV12-4, with TRBD1 as a possible D gene (6 bases). The CDR3 covers 13 residues. Trimming left V 3 bases short and J 9 bases short, with 14 bases between. CDR3 in amino acids: CASSLDTGSKAFF. The CDR3 nucleotides are TGTGCCAGCAGTTTGGACACAGGGTCTAAAGCTTTCTTT.

This chain uses TRBV4-3 with TRBJ2-5, with D perhaps matching TRBD2 (5 bases). The V gene's germline CDR1 is LGHNA and CDR2 YSLEER. V dropped 1 base and J dropped 1 base, with 7 bases sitting between them. This CDR3 region has 14 residues. The CDR3 nucleotides are TGCGCCAGCAGCCAAGGTCGGGGCCAAGAGACCCAGTACTTC. It encodes CASSQGRGQETQYF.

The chain uses TRBV20-1 and TRBJ1-1; weak D call: TRBD1 (5 bases). Germline CDR1 and CDR2: DFQATT and SNEGSKA (reference sequence). The V end lost 3 bases, the J end lost 5 bases, and 13 bases lay between the germline ends. This CDR3 region has 13 residues. DNA for the CDR3: TGCAGTGCTAGTAACCAGGGCCAAACTGAAGCTTTCTTT. Its translation: CSASNQGQTEAFF.

The chain couples TRBV18 to TRBJ2-5; 15 bases are shared with TRBD2. Germline V gives CDR1 KGHSH, CDR2 LQKENI. V was clipped by 0 bases and J by 0 bases; unmatched bases: 11. The CDR3 loop spans 21 amino acids. The CDR3 nucleotides are TGTGCCAGCTCACCACCGGTTAAGGGACTAGCGGGAGGAATAAACCAAGAGACCCAGTACTTC. Its protein product is CASSPPVKGLAGGINQETQYF.

The count of this clone is one. V gene TRBV5-1 combines with J gene TRBJ2-7; D is possibly TRBD2 (6 bases). The CDR3 is 13 residues long. Germline CDR1 SGHRS, CDR2 YFSETQ. V dropped 4 bases and J dropped 6 bases, with 14 bases sitting between them. Here the CDR3 DNA reads TGCGCCAGCAGCGGACTCAGCGGGCGCGAGCAGTACTTC. It translates to CASSGLSGREQYF.

This chain uses TRBV6-2 or TRBV6-3 with TRBJ2-7, with 7 bases identical to TRBD2. The ends lost 2 bases at V and 2 bases at J; junction bases unmatched: 3. This CDR3 contains 14 residues. The germline V gene has CDR1 MNHEY and CDR2 SVGEGT. CDR3 nucleotides: TGTGCCAGCAGTTACGCTAGCGGAACCTACGAGCAGTACTTC. Translation gives CASSYASGTYEQYF.

The chain recombines TRBV9 with TRBJ2-7; no firm D call. The CDR3 extends over 15 amino acids. V dropped 0 bases and J dropped 0 bases, with 10 bases sitting between them. Per the germline V gene, CDR1 is SGDLS and CDR2 is YYNGEE. The DNA for the CDR3 is TGTGCCAGCAGCGTAGATGACATGGCCTCCTACGAGCAGTACTTC. Its translation: CASSVDDMASYEQYF.

The gene calls are TRBV28 and TRBJ1-2, with 7 bases matching TRBD1. J lost 5 bases, V lost 9 bases, and 9 bases had no gene match. Germline CDR1 and CDR2: MDHEN and SYDVKM. The length of the CDR3 is 13 residues. CDR3 bases: TGTGCCAGTCGAGCAGGACAGGAGTATGGCTACACCTTC. Translating it yields CASRAGQEYGYTF.

This chain uses TRBV28 with TRBJ1-4; 11 bases are shared with TRBD1. Germline CDR1 reads MDHEN; CDR2 reads SYDVKM. J was trimmed by 0 bases and V by 7 bases; bases with no gene match: 7. The CDR3 is 17 residues long. Here the CDR3 reads CASTGQGAFSTNEKLFF. Written as DNA, the CDR3 is TGTGCCAGCACCGGACAGGGGGCGTTTTCAACTAATGAAAAACTGTTTTTT.

The rearrangement links TRBV9 to TRBJ2-3; the D is unclear. The CDR3 covers 15 residues. V was pared by 0 bases and J by 6 bases, with 14 bases between. Germline values: CDR1 SGDLS, CDR2 YYNGEE. Here the CDR3 reads CASSVDVTAVDTQYF. CDR3 DNA sequence: TGTGCCAGCAGCGTAGATGTGACCGCGGTGGATACGCAGTATTTT.

This clone was recorded once. This sample includes further DNA sequences coding for the same CDR3. J is TRBJ1-4 and V is TRBV5-1; a weak D match, TRBD1 (6 bases). Deletions cut 2 bases from V and 4 bases from J, with 9 bases between. This CDR3 region has 14 residues. The germline CDR1 and CDR2 sequences are SGHRS and YFSETQ. CDR3 residues: CASSFGQNNEKLFF. DNA for the CDR3: TGCGCCAGCAGCTTTGGACAGAATAATGAAAAACTGTTTTTT.

The chain uses TRBV6-5 and TRBJ2-6; the D is unclear. The V end was cut by 6 bases, the J end by 0 bases, with 9 bases between. This CDR3 has 15 amino acids. Germline CDR1 MNHEY, CDR2 SVGAGI. This CDR3 reads CASSLTDSGANVLTF. Here the CDR3 DNA reads TGTGCCAGCAGCCTAACAGACTCTGGGGCCAACGTCCTGACTTTC.

The CDR3 here is CASSIGGGIDQPQHF. The CDR3 DNA sequence: TGTGCCAGTAGTATAGGCGGGGGAATCGACCAGCCCCAGCATTTT. The V gene is TRBV19, the J gene TRBJ1-5; possibly TRBD1 for D (5 bases). Germline CDR1 and CDR2: LNHDA and SQIVND (reference sequence). The CDR3 covers 15 residues. V was trimmed by 1 base and J by 7 bases, leaving 14 bases between them.

The rearrangement uses TRBV2 and TRBJ1-4, with D unresolved. Germline V gene lookup returns CDR1 SNHLY and CDR2 FYNNEI. The CDR3 is 11 amino acids. V gave up 5 bases and J gave up 6 bases, with 4 bases separating them. CDR3 amino acids: CASSPDEKLFF. The CDR3 DNA sequence: TGTGCCAGCAGTCCTGATGAAAAACTGTTTTTT.

This chain links TRBV11-3 with TRBJ2-5, with 7 bases that match TRBD2. This CDR3 has 13 amino acids. Germline V gene lookup returns CDR1 SGHNT and CDR2 YENEEA. J was trimmed by 4 bases and V by 1 base; bases with no gene match: 0. The DNA of the CDR3 is TGTGCCAGCAGCTTAGGGGGGGGAGAGACCCAGTACTTC. Protein: CASSLGGGETQYF.

The chain recombines TRBV30 with TRBJ1-1; 9 bases are shared with TRBD1. The V and J ends lost 3 bases and 6 bases, in that order; junction bases with no gene match: 14. The CDR3 length is 16 residues. Germline assignment: CDR1 GTSNPN and CDR2 SVGIG (reference sequence). CDR3 sequence reads: CAWRMTPGQGFPEAFF. CDR3 nucleotides: TGTGCCTGGAGGATGACACCGGGACAGGGTTTCCCTGAAGCTTTCTTT. The full variable domain, its missing parts supplied by reference TRBV30 and TRBJ1-1, is SQTIHQWPATLVQPVGSPLSLECTVEGTSNPNLYWYRQAAGRGLQLLFYSVGIGQISSEVPQNLSASRPQDRQFILSSKKLLLSDSGFYLCAWRMTPGQGFPEAFFGQGTRLTVV.

This CDR3 reads CASSTDRAYGYTF. DNA of the CDR3: TGTGCCAGTAGTACGGACAGGGCCTATGGCTACACCTTC. This chain links TRBV19 with TRBJ1-2, with 8 bases that match TRBD1. CDR3 length: 13 residues. After removal of 4 bases from V and 4 bases from J, the junction contained 2 bases not matched to a gene. The germline V gene has CDR1 LNHDA and CDR2 SQIVND (reference sequence).